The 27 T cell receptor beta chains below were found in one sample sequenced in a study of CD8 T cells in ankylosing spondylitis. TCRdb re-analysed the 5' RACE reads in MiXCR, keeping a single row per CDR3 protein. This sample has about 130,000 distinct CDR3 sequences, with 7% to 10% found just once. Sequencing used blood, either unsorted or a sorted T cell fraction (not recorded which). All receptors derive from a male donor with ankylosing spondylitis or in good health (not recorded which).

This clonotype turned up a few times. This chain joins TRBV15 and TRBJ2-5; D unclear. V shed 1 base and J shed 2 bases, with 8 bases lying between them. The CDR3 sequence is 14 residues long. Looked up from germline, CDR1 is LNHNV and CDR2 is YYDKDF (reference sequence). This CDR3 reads CATSRANSQETQYF. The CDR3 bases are TGTGCCACCAGCAGAGCAAACAGTCAAGAGACCCAGTACTTC.

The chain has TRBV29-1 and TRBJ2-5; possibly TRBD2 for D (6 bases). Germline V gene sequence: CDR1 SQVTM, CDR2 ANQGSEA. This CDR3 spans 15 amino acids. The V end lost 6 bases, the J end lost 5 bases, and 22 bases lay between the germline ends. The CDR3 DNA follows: TGCAGCGTCGGGGGACTTTCTCCCCCCATGGAGACCCAGTACTTC. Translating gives CSVGGLSPPMETQYF.

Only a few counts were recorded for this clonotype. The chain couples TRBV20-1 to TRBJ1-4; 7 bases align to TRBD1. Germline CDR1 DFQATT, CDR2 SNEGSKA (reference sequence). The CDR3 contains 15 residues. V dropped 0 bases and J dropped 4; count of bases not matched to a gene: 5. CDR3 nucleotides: TGCAGTGCTAGAGATCAAGCAGGGGGTAATGAAAAACTGTTTTTT. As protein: CSARDQAGGNEKLFF.

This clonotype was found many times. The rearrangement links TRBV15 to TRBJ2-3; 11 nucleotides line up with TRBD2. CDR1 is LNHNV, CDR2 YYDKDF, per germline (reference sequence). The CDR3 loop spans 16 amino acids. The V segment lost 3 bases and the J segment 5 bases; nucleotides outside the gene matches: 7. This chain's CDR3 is CATSSRVAGGGDTQYF. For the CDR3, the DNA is TGTGCCACCAGCAGCCGGGTAGCGGGAGGGGGAGATACGCAGTATTTT.

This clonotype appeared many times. CDR3: CASSKNNRQGLSSPLHF. CDR3 bases: TGCGCCAGCAGCAAGAACAACCGGCAGGGTTTAAGTTCACCCCTCCACTTT. The V and J genes are TRBV5-1 and TRBJ1-6; maybe TRBD1 (5 bases). Trimming took 4 bases from V and 9 from J, leaving 23 bases between them. The CDR3 consists of 17 residues. The V gene's germline CDR1 is SGHRS and CDR2 YFSETQ.

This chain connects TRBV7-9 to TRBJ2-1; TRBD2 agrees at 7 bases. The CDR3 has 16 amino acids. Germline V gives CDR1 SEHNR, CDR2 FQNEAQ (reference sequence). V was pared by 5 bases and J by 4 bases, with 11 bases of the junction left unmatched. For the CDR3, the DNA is TGTGCCAGCAGCGTCTGGTCGGGAGGTGTTTACAATGAGCAGTTCTTC. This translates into CASSVWSGGVYNEQFF. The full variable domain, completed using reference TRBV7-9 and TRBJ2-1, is DTGVSQNPRHKITKRGQNVTFRCDPISEHNRLYWYRQTLGQGPEFLTYFQNEAQLEKSRLLSDRFSAERPKGSFSTLEIQRTEQGDSAMYLCASSVWSGGVYNEQFFGPGTRLTVL.

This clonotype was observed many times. In nucleotides, the CDR3 is TGCAGTGCCCGTGCGGCGGGAGCGAGGGAGCAGTACTTC. Translation gives CSARAAGAREQYF. The V gene is TRBV20-1, the J gene TRBJ2-7; 7 bases line up with TRBD2. The CDR3 runs 13 residues. The V gene's germline CDR1 is DFQATT and CDR2 SNEGSKA (reference sequence). J gave up 7 bases and V 6 bases, and 12 bases lay outside the gene matches.

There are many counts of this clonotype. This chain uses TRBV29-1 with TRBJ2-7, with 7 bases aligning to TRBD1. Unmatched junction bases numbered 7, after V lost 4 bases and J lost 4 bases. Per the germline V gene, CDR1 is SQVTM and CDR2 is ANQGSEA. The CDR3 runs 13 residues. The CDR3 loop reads CSVGGRGQYEQYF. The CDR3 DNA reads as TGCAGCGTTGGGGGCAGGGGACAGTACGAGCAGTACTTC.

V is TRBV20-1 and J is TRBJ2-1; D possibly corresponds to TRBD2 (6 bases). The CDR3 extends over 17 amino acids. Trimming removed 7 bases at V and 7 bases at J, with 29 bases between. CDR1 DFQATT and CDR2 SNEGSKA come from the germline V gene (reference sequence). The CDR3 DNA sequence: TGCAGTGTCCCGAACGAGCGGAGGGCCCTCATTGTGAATGAGCAGTTCTTC. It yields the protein CSVPNERRALIVNEQFF.

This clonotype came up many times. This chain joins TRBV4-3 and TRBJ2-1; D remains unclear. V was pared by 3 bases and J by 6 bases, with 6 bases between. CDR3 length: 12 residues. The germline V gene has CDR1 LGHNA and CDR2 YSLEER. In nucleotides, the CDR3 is TGCGCCAGCAGCCATGTTAGCAATGAGCAGTTCTTC. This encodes CASSHVSNEQFF.

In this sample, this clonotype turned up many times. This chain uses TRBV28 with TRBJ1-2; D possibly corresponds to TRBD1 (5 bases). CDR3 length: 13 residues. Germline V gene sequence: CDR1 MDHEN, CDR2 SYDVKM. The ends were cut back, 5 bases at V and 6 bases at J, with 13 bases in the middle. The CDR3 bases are TGTGCCAGCAGTGTTACGGGGACCCATGGCTACACCTTC. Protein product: CASSVTGTHGYTF.

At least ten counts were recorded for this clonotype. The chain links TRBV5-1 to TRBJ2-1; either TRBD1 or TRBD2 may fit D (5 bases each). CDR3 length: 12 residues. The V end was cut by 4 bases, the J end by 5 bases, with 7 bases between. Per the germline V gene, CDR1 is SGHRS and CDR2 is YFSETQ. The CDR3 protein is CASSGTDNEQFF. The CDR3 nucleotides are TGCGCCAGCAGCGGGACGGACAATGAGCAGTTCTTC.

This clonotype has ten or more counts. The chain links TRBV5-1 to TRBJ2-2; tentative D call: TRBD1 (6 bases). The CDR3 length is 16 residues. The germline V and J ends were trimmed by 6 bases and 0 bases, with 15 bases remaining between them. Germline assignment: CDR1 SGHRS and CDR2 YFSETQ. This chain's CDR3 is CASKDTGTANTGELFF. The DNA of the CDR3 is TGCGCCAGCAAAGATACAGGGACCGCGAACACCGGGGAGCTGTTTTTT.

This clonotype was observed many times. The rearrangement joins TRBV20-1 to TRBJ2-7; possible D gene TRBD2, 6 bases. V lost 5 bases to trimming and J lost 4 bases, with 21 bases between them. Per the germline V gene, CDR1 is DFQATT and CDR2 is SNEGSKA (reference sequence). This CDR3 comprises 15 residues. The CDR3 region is CSAEPGSGQTYEQYF. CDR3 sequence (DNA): TGCAGTGCTGAGCCGGGGAGCGGGCAAACATACGAGCAGTACTTC.

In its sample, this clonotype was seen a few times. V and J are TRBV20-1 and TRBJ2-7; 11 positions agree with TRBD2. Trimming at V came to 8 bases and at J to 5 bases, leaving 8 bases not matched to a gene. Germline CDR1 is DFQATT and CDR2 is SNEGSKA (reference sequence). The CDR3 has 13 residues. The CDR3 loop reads CSSLAGGPHEQYF. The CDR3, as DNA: TGCAGTTCCCTAGCGGGAGGTCCCCACGAGCAGTACTTC.

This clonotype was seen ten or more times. The CDR3 coding sequence is TGCAGTGCTAGGGGGGGACAGAACTATGGCTACACCTTC. Translated: CSARGGQNYGYTF. The chain carries TRBV20-1 and TRBJ1-2; TRBD1 matches 7 bases. Unmatched junction bases numbered 3, after V lost 3 bases and J lost 2 bases. The CDR3 is 13 residues long. CDR1 is DFQATT, CDR2 SNEGSKA, per germline (reference sequence).

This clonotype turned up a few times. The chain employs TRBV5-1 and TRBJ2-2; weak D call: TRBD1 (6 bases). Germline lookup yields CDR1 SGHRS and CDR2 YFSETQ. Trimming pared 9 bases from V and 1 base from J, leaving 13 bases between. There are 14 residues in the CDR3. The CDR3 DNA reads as TGCGCCACAACACAAGGGGGGAACACCGGGGAGCTGTTTTTT. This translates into CATTQGGNTGELFF.

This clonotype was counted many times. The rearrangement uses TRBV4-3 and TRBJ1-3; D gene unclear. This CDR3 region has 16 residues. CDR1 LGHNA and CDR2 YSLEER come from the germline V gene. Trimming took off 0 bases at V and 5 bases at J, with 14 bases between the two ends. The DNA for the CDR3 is TGCGCCAGCAGCCAAGATTATAAGGAGCGAAGAAACACCATATATTTT. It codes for CASSQDYKERRNTIYF.

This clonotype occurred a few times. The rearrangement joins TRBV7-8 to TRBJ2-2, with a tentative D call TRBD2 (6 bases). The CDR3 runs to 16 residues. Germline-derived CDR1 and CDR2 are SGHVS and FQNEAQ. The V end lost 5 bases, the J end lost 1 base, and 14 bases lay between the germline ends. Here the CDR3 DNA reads TGTGCCAGCAGCACGGGGACTTTCAAGAACACCGGGGAGCTGTTTTTT. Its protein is CASSTGTFKNTGELFF.

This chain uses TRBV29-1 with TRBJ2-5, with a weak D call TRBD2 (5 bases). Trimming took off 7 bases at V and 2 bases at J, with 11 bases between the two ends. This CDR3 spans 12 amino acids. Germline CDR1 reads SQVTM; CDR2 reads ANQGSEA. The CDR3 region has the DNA TGCAGCGGGCGCGGGCAACAAGAGACCCAGTACTTC. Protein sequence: CSGRGQQETQYF.

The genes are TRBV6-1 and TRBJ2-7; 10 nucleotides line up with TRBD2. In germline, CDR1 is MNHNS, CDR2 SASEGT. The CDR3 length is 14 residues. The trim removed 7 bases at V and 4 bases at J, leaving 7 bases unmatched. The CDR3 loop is CASTKRSGRYEQYF. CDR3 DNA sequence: TGTGCCAGCACGAAGCGTAGCGGGAGGTACGAGCAGTACTTC.

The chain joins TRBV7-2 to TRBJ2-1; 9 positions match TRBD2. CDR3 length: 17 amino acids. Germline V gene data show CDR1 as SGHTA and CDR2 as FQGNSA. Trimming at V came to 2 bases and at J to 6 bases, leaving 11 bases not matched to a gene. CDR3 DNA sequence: TGTGCCAGCAGCTTACAGGTTCTAGCGGGACCGTCCAATGAGCAGTTCTTC. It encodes CASSLQVLAGPSNEQFF.

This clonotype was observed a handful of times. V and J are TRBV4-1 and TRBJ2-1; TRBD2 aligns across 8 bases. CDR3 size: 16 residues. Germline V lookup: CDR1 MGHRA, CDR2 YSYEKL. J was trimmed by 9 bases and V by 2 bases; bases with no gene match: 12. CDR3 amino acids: CASSQPAGVDGVEQFF. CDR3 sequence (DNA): TGCGCCAGCAGCCAACCAGCGGGAGTAGACGGTGTTGAGCAGTTCTTC.

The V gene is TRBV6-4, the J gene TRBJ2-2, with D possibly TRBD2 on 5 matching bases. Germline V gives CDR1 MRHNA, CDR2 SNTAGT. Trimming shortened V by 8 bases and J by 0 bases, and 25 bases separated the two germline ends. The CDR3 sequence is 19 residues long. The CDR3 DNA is TGTGCCAGCTGTTTAGTGGCTAGCAGGAAGTTCGCGAACACCGGGGAGCTGTTTTTT. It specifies CASCLVASRKFANTGELFF.

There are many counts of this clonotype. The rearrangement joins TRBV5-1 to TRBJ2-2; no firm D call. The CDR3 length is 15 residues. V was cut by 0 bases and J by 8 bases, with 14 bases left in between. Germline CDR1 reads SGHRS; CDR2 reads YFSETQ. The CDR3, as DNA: TGCGCCAGCAGCTTGGCCATGTCAACTACGGGGGAGCTGTTTTTT. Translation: CASSLAMSTTGELFF.

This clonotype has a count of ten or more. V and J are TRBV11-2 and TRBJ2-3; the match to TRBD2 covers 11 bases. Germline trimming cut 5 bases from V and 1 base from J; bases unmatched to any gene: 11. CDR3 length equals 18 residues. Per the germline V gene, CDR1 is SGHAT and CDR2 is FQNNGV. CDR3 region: CASSPRSSGRGGTDTQYF. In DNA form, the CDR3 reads TGTGCCAGCAGCCCCCGGAGTAGCGGGAGGGGGGGCACAGATACGCAGTATTTT.

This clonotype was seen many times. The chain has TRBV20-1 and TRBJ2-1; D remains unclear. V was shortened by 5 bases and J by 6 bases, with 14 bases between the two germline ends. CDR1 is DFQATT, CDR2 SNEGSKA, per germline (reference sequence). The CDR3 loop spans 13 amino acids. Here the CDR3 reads CSALPGQGNEQFF. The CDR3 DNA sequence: TGCAGTGCTCTTCCCGGGCAAGGCAATGAGCAGTTCTTC.